This is a list of T cell receptor beta chains from one sample in a study of cytomegalovirus exposure and HLA in healthy donors. Profiled with immunoSEQ multiplex PCR; TCRdb holds only in-frame clones, not every one. Of 150,000 to 200,000 clones in the sample, approximately 84% were seen once. Input material: PBMCs. The receptors derive from a girl in the first two years of life in good health and CMV-seronegative. Both conserved end residues are part of each CDR3. The D gene is left open where the match is weak. Some rows mark clone size as missing; the rest say once, few, many or name a class of expanded clone.

v_gene	abundance	j_gene	d_gene	CDR3aa	CDR3nt
TRBV7-2	-	TRBJ1-2	-	CASLGQGGYTF	TGTGCCAGCCTAGGACAAGGGGGCTACACCTTC
TRBV2	-	TRBJ2-1	TRBD2	CASSEPGLAGDYNEQFF	TGTGCCAGCAGCGAACCGGGACTAGCGGGGGACTACAATGAGCAGTTCTTC
TRBV27	-	TRBJ1-5	-	CASSLRDSNQPQHF	TGTGCCAGCAGTCTCAGGGATAGCAATCAGCCCCAGCATTTT
TRBV7-3	-	TRBJ1-1	-	CASSLHAGGGISTEAFF	TGTGCCAGCAGCTTACACGCCGGGGGTGGGATTTCGACTGAAGCTTTCTTT
TRBV6-5	once	TRBJ2-7	TRBD2	CASSYSGTSAYEQYF	TGTGCCAGCAGTTACTCCGGGACTAGCGCTTACGAGCAGTACTTC
TRBV6-1	-	TRBJ2-7	TRBD2	CASSKSSGYAYEQYF	TGTGCCAGCAGTAAATCTAGCGGTTATGCCTACGAGCAGTACTTC
TRBV9	-	TRBJ1-6	TRBD1	CASSEDRGHNSPLHF	TGTGCCAGCAGCGAAGACAGGGGGCACAATTCACCCCTCCACTTT
TRBV2	-	TRBJ2-3	-	CASSEIPTLTEPSTDTQYF	TGTGCCAGCAGTGAAATCCCCACACTAACGGAACCTAGCACAGATACGCAGTATTTT
TRBV7-6	-	TRBJ2-5	-	CASSLDFERSQYF	TGTGCCAGCAGCTTAGACTTCGAGAGGTCCCAGTACTTC
TRBV18	-	TRBJ1-2	-	CASSPDRLYGYTF	TGTGCCAGCTCACCCGACAGGCTCTATGGCTACACCTTC
TRBV5-4	few	TRBJ2-7	TRBD1	CASSPGATGGWQYF	TGTGCCAGCAGCCCTGGGGCTACAGGGGGCTGGCAGTACTTC
TRBV5-1	-	TRBJ2-2	-	CASSDETPSTGELFF	TGCGCCAGCAGCGACGAGACTCCATCCACCGGGGAGCTGTTTTTT
TRBV6-1	-	TRBJ1-2	-	CASRTGRGYGYTF	TGTGCCAGCAGAACAGGGAGGGGCTATGGCTACACCTTC
TRBV6-5	-	TRBJ2-5	-	CASSYVDRGETQYF	TGTGCCAGCAGTTACGTGGACAGAGGGGAGACCCAGTACTTC
TRBV29-1	-	TRBJ2-2	-	CSVGQTNTGELFF	TGCAGCGTTGGGCAGACGAACACCGGGGAGCTGTTTTTT
TRBV15	-	TRBJ2-3	-	CATSIGDTQYF	TGTGCCACCAGTATCGGGGATACGCAGTATTTT
TRBV30	-	TRBJ2-7	-	CAWSVGVRSSYEQYF	TGTGCCTGGAGTGTAGGGGTCAGGAGCTCCTACGAGCAGTACTTC
TRBV18	-	TRBJ1-5	-	CASSPGGSNQPQHF	TGTGCCAGCTCACCAGGGGGGAGCAATCAGCCCCAGCATTTT
TRBV2	few	TRBJ1-1	-	CASRDSMNTEAFF	TGTGCCAGCAGGGACTCCATGAACACTGAAGCTTTCTTT
TRBV6-4	-	TRBJ1-5	TRBD1	CASSFDRGGNQPQHF	TGTGCCAGCAGTTTCGACAGGGGTGGCAATCAGCCCCAGCATTTT
TRBV30	once	TRBJ2-1	TRBD2	CAWTRTSGGAGQFF	TGTGCCTGGACCAGGACTAGCGGGGGGGCGGGGCAGTTCTTC